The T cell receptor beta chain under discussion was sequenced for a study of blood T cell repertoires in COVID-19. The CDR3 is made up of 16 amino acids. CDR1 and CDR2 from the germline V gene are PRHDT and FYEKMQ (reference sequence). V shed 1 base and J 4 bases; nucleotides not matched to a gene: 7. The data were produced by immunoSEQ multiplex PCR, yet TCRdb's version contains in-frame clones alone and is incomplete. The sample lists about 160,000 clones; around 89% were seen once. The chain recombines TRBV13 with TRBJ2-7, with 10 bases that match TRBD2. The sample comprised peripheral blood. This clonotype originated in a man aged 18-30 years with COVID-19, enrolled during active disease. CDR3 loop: CASSLAGGTSVYEQYF. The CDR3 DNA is TGTGCCAGCAGCTTAGCGGGGGGGACTAGCGTTTACGAGCAGTACTTC.